This paragraph covers one T cell receptor (beta chain) sequence. Its antigen remains unidentified. The PCR had 60 Vbeta and 13 Jbeta primers. Clones were sequenced by immunoSEQ multiplex PCR, and TCRdb holds only the in-frame ones, with some missing. The sample has about 120,000 clones; 75% to 85% are singletons. This sample was taken from a study of cytomegalovirus exposure and HLA in healthy donors. V was shortened by 6 bases and J by 2 bases, with 17 bases between the two germline ends. Germline V gene sequence: CDR1 MDHEN, CDR2 SYDVKM. This CDR3 has 15 amino acids. Notes on the study in general: It was reported that the classifier diagnosed cytomegalovirus status with high specificity and sensitivity in both the original and validation cohorts.

The origin of this receptor is a man younger than 35 in good health and CMV-seronegative. Sequencing used PBMCs. The gene calls are TRBV28 and TRBJ2-7, with TRBD2 as a possible D gene (6 bases). Here the CDR3 DNA reads TGTGCCAGCAGCCCCGGGAGCGGTCGCCCCTACGAGCAGTACTTC. This codes for CASSPGSGRPYEQYF. Complete variable domain (other parts from reference TRBV28 and TRBJ2-7): DVKVTQSSRYLVKRTGEKVFLECVQDMDHENMFWYRQDPGLGLRLIYFSYDVKMKEKGDIPEGYSVSREKKERFSLILESASTNQTSMYLCASSPGSGRPYEQYFGPGTRLTVT.